The clone carrying this TCR beta chain was seen ten or more times. The source of the sample is a study of regulatory T cells in long-lasting Graves disease. Study in general: Graves' disease counted as persistent after over 5 years of antithyroid drugs with positive TSH receptor antibodies.

Time point noted: persistent/refractory GD, antithyroid drugs over 5 years with positive TRAb. RNA extracted from PBMCs served as the sequencing template. V shed 7 bases, J shed 7 bases, and the junction held 13 bases outside the gene matches. The CDR3 is 17 residues long. Germline assignment: CDR1 SNHLY and CDR2 FYNNEI. According to the study, TCR beta libraries were built with iRepertoire HTBI primers and CDR3-region Arm-PCR. TCRdb recomputed calls from the multiplex PCR reads with MiXCR, one row per CDR3 protein. The table lists about 460,000 distinct CDR3 sequences, around a fifth of them singletons, with roughly 14% in the top ten.

V usage is TRBV2 and J usage is TRBJ2-2; 12 nucleotides line up with TRBD2. Here the sequenced sample was peripheral blood mononuclear cells (PBMCs), taken when the disease was refractory, from a patient treated with antithyroid drugs. The receptor was derived from a female donor with Graves disease. The CDR3 region is CASTSRRLAGAGGELFF. The CDR3 region has the DNA TGTGCCAGCACCTCGAGAAGACTAGCGGGAGCGGGCGGGGAGCTGTTTTTT. Full variable domain (remainder filled in from reference TRBV2 and TRBJ2-2): EPEVTQTPSHQVTQMGQEVILRCVPISNHLYFYWYRQILGQKVEFLVSFYNNEISEKSEIFDDQFSVERPDGSNFTLKIRSTKLEDSAMYFCASTSRRLAGAGGELFFGEGSRLTVL.